This TCR beta chain was captured in a study of identical twins. The authors used template switching to add a universal primer site and gave cDNA unique molecular identifiers. TCRdb recomputed calls from the 5' RACE reads with MiXCR, one row per CDR3 protein. The table includes 200,000 to 250,000 distinct CDR3 sequences, roughly 7% detected once. This clonotype was seen only a few times. The same data also contributed to another study, on yellow fever vaccine responses in identical twins. That study adds: Reportedly, twins showed a vaccine T cell response that looked partly convergent and partly personalized.

The receptor comes from a woman younger than 35 in good health. The source material was memory (CD45RO+) T cells sorted from blood.

The CDR3 DNA reads as TGTGCCAGCAGTTACGGAGGGGGGGGACGAGAGACCCAGTACTTC. Translation: CASSYGGGGRETQYF. The chain joins TRBV6-5 to TRBJ2-5; D is perhaps TRBD2 (7 bases). V lost 2 bases and J lost 4, with 14 bases in between. The germline gives CDR1 MNHEY, CDR2 SVGAGI. The CDR3 consists of 15 residues.